This TCR beta chain was captured by sequencing in a study of T cell repertoires in cytomegalovirus infection. Study observations and caveats: People with CMV and the relevant HLA were identified by cumulative public TCR beta family frequency. HLA-C-restricted, CMV-specific TCR beta clonotypes were dominant ex vivo.

TCRdb called the reads again in MiXCR, with one record for every CDR3 protein. The sample contains under 200,000 distinct CDR3 sequences, about a tenth of which appear only once. V was trimmed by 6 bases and J by 0 bases, leaving 18 bases between them. Per germline, CDR1 DFQATT and CDR2 SNEGSKA (reference sequence). The CDR3 length is 17 residues. This clonotype showed up just a few times. Its target is not known. Sequencing used PBMCs. The V and J genes are TRBV20-1 and TRBJ2-6; a weak D match, TRBD2 (5 bases). This receptor was taken from a human donor in good health (CMV status not recorded). Some clones in this sample may be carry-over from other donors' samples. Written as DNA, the CDR3 is TGCAGTGCCTTGGAGGTAGCTCTTCACTCTGGGGCCAACGTCCTGACTTTC. This translates into CSALEVALHSGANVLTF.